This note documents a single T cell receptor beta chain sequence. Germline CDR1 and CDR2: MGHRA and YSYEKL. J lost 1 base, V lost 3 bases, and 2 bases had no gene match. CDR3 length: 15 amino acids. Some clones are missing from TCRdb's copy, which holds only in-frame ones; the method was immunoSEQ multiplex PCR. This repertoire shows 230,000 or so clones, 88% found once; its top ten account for approximately 14%. The sample comes from a study of blood T cell repertoires in COVID-19. Sequenced material: PBMCs or T cells enriched from blood (not recorded which). The receptor comes from a woman in her 50s with acute COVID-19. V usage is TRBV4-1 and J usage is TRBJ2-7; 11 bases are shared with TRBD2. The CDR3 region is CASSHPSGRSYEQYF. As DNA, the CDR3 is TGCGCCAGCAGCCACCCTAGCGGGAGGTCCTACGAGCAGTACTTC.